The sequence of this TCR beta chain was determined in a study of CD8 T cells in ankylosing spondylitis. General observations from the study: Reportedly, significant enrichment of disease-linked clones occurred in matched ankylosing spondylitis synovial fluid. In the blood and synovial fluid of reactive arthritis, some motif variants had been previously reported.

As concerns this clonotype: Its antigen is undetermined.

One entry per CDR3 protein results from TCRdb running MiXCR on the 5' RACE reads. Of 200,000 to 300,000 distinct CDR3 sequences in the sample, 8.6% were seen once. V was pared by 5 bases and J by 2 bases, with 3 bases of the junction left unmatched. Germline loops: CDR1 MNHEY, CDR2 SMNVEV (reference sequence). This CDR3 comprises 14 residues. The chain couples TRBV27 to TRBJ2-1; 7 positions agree with TRBD2. This TCR was sampled from a male donor with ankylosing spondylitis or in good health (not recorded which). The specimen was blood, either unsorted or a sorted T cell fraction (not recorded which). This chain's CDR3 is CASSRAGPYNEQFF. In DNA, the CDR3 is TGTGCCAGCAGTCGAGCGGGGCCCTACAATGAGCAGTTCTTC.